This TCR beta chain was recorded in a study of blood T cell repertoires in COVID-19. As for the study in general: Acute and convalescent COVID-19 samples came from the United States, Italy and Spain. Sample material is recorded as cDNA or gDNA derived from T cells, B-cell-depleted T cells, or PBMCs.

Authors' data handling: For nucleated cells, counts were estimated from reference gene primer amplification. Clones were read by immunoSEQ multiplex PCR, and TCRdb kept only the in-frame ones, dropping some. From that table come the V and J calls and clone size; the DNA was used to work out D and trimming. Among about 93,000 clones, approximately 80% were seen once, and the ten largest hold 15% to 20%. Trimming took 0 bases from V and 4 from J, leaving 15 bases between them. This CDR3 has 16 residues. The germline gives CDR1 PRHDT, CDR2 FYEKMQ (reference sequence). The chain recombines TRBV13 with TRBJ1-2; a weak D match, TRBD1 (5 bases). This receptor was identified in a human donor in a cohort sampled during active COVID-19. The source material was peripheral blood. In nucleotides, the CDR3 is TGTGCCAGCAGCTTAGGCCCCCAGGGATCGGGCTATGGCTACACCTTC. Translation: CASSLGPQGSGYGYTF.